This T cell receptor beta chain comes out of a study of T cell responses to AZD1222 COVID-19 vaccine. TCRdb's copy holds only in-frame clones and misses some; the assay was immunoSEQ multiplex PCR. The repertoire holds over 110,000 clones, with 75% to 90% as singletons. Study results and caveats: Only a handful of individuals given AZD1222 were seropositive at baseline. Researchers report vaccine-associated CD4 TCRs spanning spike, with dominance at 160-218 and 743-854. Most donors were white British and more were female, and clonal diversity was possibly underestimated.

Per the germline V gene, CDR1 is WNHNN and CDR2 is SYGVQD (reference sequence). CDR3 length: 13 amino acids. V lost 6 bases, J lost 10 bases, and 13 bases lay in between. Concerning this clone: The antigen is undetermined.

The chain carries TRBV10-1 and TRBJ1-6; weak D call: TRBD1 (5 bases). The TCR originated in an adult in good health. The sequenced sample was peripheral blood, obtained on day 0 of AZD1222 vaccination. The chain's CDR3 is CASRDDSNSPLHF. CDR3 DNA sequence: TGCGCCAGCAGGGATGACAGCAACTCACCCCTCCACTTT.